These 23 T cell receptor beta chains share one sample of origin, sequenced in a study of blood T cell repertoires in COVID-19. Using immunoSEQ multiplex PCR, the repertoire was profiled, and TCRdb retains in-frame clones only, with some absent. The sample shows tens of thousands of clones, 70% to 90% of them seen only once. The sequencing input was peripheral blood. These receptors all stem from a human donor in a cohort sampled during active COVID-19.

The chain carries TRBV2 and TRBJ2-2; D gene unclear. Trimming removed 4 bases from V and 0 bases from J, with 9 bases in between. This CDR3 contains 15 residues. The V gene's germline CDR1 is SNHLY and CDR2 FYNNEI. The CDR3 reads CASSVAYANTGELFF. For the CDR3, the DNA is TGTGCCAGCAGTGTTGCGTACGCGAACACCGGGGAGCTGTTTTTT.

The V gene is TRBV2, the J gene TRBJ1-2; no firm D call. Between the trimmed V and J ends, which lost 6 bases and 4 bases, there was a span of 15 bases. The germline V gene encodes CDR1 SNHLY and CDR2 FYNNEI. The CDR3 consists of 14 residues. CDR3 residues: CASRPREGLYGYTF. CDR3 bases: TGTGCCAGCAGACCGCGGGAAGGCCTCTATGGCTACACCTTC. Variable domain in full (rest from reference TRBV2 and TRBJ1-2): EPEVTQTPSHQVTQMGQEVILRCVPISNHLYFYWYRQILGQKVEFLVSFYNNEISEKSEIFDDQFSVERPDGSNFTLKIRSTKLEDSAMYFCASRPREGLYGYTFGSGTRLTVV.

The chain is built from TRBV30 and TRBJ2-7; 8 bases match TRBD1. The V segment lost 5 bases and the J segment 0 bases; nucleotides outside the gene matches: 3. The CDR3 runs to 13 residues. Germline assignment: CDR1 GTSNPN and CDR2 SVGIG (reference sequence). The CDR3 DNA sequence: TGTGCCTGGGGGGGACAGGACTCCTACGAGCAGTACTTC. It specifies CAWGGQDSYEQYF. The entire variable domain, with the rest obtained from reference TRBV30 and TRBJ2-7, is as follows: SQTIHQWPATLVQPVGSPLSLECTVEGTSNPNLYWYRQAAGRGLQLLFYSVGIGQISSEVPQNLSASRPQDRQFILSSKKLLLSDSGFYLCAWGGQDSYEQYFGPGTRLTVT.

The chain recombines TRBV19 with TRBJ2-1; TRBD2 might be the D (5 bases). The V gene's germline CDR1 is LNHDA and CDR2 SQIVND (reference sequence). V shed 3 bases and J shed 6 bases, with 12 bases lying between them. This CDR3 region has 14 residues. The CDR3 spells CASSIRTRGNEQFF. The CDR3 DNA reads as TGTGCCAGTAGTATTAGGACTCGAGGCAATGAGCAGTTCTTC.

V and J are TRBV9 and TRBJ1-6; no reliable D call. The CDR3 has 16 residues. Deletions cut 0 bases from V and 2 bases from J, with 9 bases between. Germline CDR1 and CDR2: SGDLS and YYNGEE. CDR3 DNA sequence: TGTGCCAGCAGCGTAGCTGCGGCGACCTATAATTCACCCCTCCACTTT. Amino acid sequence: CASSVAAATYNSPLHF. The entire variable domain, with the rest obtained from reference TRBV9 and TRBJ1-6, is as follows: DSGVTQTPKHLITATGQRVTLRCSPRSGDLSVYWYQQSLDQGLQFLIQYYNGEERAKGNILERFSAQQFPDLHSELNLSSLELGDSALYFCASSVAAATYNSPLHFGNGTRLTVT.

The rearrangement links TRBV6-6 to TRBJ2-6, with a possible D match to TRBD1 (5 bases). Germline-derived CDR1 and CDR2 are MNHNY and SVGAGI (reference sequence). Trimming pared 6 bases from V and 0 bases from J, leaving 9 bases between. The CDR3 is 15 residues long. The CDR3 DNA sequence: TGTGCCAGCAGGCTAGACAGCTCTGGGGCCAACGTCCTGACTTTC. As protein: CASRLDSSGANVLTF.

The CDR3: CASSQKPGTSGLTLFF. The CDR3 region has the DNA TGCGCCAGCAGTCAAAAGCCCGGGACTAGCGGGTTGACCTTGTTCTTC. This chain links TRBV10-2 with TRBJ2-1; 12 nucleotides align to TRBD2. Trimming cost V 5 bases and J 15 bases; bases outside gene matches: 17. Germline V lookup: CDR1 WSHSY, CDR2 SAAADI. The CDR3 loop spans 16 amino acids.

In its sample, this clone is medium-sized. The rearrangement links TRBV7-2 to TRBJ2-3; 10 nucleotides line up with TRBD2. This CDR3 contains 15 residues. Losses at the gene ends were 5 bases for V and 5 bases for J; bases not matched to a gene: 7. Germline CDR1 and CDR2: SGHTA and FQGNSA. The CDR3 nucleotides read TGTGCCAGCAGCCCCAGCGGGGGGGGTGGAGATACGCAGTATTTT. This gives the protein CASSPSGGGGDTQYF.

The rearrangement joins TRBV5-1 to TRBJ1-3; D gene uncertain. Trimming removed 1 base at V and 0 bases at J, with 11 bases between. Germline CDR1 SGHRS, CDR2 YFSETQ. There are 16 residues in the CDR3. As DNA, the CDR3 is TGCGCCAGCAGCTTGATTACCGCCAGCTCTGGAAACACCATATATTTT. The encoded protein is CASSLITASSGNTIYF.

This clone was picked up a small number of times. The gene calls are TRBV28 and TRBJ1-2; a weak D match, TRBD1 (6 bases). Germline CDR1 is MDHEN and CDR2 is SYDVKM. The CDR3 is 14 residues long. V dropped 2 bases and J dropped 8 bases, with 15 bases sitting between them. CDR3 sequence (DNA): TGTGCCAGCAGTTTAGTCGCTCTTCAGGGGGGCTACACCTTC. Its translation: CASSLVALQGGYTF.

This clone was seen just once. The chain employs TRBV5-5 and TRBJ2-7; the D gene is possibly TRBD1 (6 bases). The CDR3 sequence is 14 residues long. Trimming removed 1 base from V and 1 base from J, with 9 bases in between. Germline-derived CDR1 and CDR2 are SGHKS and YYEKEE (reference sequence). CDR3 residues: CASSLPDRSYEQYF. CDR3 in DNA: TGTGCCAGCAGCTTGCCGGACAGATCCTACGAGCAGTACTTC. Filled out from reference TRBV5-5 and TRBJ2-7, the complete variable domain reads DAGVTQSPTHLIKTRGQQVTLRCSPISGHKSVSWYQQVLGQGPQFIFQYYEKEERGRGNFPDRFSARQFPNYSSELNVNALLLGDSALYLCASSLPDRSYEQYFGPGTRLTVT.

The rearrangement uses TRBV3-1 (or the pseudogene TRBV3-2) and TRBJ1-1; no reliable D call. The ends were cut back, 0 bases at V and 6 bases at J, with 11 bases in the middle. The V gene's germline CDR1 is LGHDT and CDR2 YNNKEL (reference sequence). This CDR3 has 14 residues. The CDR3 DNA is TGTGCCAGCAGCCAAGACCAACCCGGGTCTGAAGCTTTCTTT. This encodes CASSQDQPGSEAFF.

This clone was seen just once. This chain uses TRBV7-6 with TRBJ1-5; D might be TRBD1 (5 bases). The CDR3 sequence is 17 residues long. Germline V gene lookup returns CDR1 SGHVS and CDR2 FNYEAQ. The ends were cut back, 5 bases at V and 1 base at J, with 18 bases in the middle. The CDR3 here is CASSLGPGGVSNQPQHF. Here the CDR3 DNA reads TGTGCCAGCAGCCTAGGACCCGGGGGAGTAAGCAATCAGCCCCAGCATTTT.

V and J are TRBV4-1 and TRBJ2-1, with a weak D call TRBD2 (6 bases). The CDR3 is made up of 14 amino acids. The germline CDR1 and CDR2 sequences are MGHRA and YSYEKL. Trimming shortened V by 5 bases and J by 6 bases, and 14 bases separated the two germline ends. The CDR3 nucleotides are TGCGCCAGCAGCAATTATGGGACTTTCAATGAGCAGTTCTTC. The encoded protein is CASSNYGTFNEQFF.

CDR3 amino acids: CASSEGQYEQYF. The CDR3 DNA follows: TGTGCCAGCAGTGAAGGCCAGTACGAGCAGTACTTC. The V and J genes are TRBV6-1 and TRBJ2-7; D unclear. Trimming pared 1 base from V and 4 bases from J, leaving 5 bases between. The length of the CDR3 is 12 residues. CDR1 and CDR2 (germline): MNHNS, SASEGT.

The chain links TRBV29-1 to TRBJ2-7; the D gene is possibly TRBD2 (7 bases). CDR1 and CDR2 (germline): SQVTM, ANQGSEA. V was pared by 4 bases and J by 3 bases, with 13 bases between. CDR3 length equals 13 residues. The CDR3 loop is CSVGGGSGYEQYF. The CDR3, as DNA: TGCAGCGTTGGCGGGGGCTCTGGCTACGAGCAGTACTTC.

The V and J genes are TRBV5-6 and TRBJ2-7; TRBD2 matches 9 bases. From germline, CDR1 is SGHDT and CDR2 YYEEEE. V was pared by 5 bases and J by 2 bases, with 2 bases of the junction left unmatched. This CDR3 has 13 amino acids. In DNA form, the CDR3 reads TGTGCCAGCAGGCTAGCGGGGCCCTACGAGCAGTACTTC. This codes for CASRLAGPYEQYF.

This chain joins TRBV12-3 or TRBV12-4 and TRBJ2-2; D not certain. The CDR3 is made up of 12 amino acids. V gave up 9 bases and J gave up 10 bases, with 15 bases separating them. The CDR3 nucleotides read TGTGCCAGTAGACAAATACCTTCGGAGCTGTTTTTT. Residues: CASRQIPSELFF.

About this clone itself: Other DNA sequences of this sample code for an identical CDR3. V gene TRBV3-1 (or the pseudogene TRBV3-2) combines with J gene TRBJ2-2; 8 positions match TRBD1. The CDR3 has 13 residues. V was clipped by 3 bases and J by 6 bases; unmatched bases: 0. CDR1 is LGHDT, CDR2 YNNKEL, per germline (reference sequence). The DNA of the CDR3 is TGTGCCAGCAGCCAGGACAGGGCCGGGGAGCTGTTTTTT. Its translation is CASSQDRAGELFF.

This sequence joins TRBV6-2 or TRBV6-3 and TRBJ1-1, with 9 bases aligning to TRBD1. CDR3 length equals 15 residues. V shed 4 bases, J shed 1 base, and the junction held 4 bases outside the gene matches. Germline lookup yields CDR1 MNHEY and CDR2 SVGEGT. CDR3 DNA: TGTGCCAGCAGTTCGTACAGGGGGCCGAACACTGAAGCTTTCTTT. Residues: CASSSYRGPNTEAFF.

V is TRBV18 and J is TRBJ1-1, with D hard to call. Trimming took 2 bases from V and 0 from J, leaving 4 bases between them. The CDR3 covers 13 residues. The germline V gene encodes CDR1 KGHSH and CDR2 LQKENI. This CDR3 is CASSPSMNTEAFF. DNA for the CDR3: TGTGCCAGCTCACCAAGCATGAACACTGAAGCTTTCTTT. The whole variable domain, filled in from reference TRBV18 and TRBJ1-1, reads NAGVMQNPRHLVRRRGQEARLRCSPMKGHSHVYWYRQLPEEGLKFMVYLQKENIIDESGMPKERFSAEFPKEGPSILRIQQVVRGDSAAYFCASSPSMNTEAFFGQGTRLTVV.

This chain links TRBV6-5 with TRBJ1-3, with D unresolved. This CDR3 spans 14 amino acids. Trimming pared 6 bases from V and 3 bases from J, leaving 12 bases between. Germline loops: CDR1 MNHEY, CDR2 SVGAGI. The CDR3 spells CASRQREVGNTIYF. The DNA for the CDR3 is TGTGCCAGCAGACAGAGGGAAGTTGGAAACACCATATATTTT.

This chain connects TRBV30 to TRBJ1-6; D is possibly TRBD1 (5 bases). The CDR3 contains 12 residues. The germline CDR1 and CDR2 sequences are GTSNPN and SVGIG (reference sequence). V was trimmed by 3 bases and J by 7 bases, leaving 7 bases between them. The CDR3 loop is CAWRGGNSPLHF. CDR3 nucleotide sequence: TGTGCCTGGAGGGGGGGGAATTCACCCCTCCACTTT.